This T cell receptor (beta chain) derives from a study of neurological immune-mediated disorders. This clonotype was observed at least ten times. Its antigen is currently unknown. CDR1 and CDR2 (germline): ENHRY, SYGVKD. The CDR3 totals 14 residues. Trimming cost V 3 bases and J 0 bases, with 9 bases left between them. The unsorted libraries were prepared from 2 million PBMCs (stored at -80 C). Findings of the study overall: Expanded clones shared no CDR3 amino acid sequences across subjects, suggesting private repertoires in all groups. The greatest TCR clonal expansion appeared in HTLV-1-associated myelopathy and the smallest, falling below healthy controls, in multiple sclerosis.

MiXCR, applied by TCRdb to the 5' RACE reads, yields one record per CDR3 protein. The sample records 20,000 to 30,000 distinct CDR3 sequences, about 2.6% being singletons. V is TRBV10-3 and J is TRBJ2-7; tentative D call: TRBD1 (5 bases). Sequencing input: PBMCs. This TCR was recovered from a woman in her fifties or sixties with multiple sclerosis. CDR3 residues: CAISEDRSSYEQYF. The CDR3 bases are TGTGCCATCAGTGAAGACAGAAGCTCCTACGAGCAGTACTTC.